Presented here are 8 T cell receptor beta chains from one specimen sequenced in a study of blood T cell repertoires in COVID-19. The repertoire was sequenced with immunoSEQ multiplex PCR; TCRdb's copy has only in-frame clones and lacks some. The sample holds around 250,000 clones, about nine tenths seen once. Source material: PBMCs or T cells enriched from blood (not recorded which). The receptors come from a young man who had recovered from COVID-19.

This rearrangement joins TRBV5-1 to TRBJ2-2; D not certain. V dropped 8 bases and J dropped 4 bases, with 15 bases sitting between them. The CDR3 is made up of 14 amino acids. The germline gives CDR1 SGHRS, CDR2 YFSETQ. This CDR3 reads CASTPAGSTGELFF. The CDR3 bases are TGCGCCAGTACCCCGGCAGGCAGCACCGGGGAGCTGTTTTTT.

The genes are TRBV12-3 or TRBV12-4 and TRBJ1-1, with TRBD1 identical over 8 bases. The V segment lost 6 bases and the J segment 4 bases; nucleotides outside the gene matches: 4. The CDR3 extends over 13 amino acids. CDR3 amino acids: CASSLRGPTEAFF. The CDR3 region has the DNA TGTGCCAGCAGCCTCAGGGGGCCCACTGAAGCTTTCTTT.

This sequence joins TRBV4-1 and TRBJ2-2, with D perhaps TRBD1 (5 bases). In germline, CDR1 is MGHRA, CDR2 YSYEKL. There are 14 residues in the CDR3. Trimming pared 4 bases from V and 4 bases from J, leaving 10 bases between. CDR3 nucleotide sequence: TGCGCCAGCAGCCCTCAGGGTACCACCGGGGAGCTGTTTTTT. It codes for CASSPQGTTGELFF.

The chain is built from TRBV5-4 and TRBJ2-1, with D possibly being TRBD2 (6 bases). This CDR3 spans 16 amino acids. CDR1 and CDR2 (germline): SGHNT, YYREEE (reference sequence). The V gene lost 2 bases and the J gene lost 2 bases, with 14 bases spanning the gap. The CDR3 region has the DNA TGTGCCAGCAGCTTTTTTGAGGCGGGACCCTACAATGAGCAGTTCTTC. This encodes CASSFFEAGPYNEQFF.

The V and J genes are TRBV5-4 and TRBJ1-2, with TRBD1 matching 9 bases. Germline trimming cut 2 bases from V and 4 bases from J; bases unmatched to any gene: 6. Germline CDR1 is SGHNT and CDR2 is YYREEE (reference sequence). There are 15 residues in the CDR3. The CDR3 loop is CASSFKGQGTYGYTF. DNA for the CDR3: TGTGCCAGCAGCTTCAAGGGACAGGGAACCTATGGCTACACCTTC.

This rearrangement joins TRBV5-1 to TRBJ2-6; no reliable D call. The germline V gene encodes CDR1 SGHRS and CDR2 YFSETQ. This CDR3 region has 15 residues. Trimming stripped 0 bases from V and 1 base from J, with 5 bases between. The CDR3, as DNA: TGCGCCAGCAGCTTGGTCCAATCTGGGGCCAACGTCCTGACTTTC. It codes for CASSLVQSGANVLTF.

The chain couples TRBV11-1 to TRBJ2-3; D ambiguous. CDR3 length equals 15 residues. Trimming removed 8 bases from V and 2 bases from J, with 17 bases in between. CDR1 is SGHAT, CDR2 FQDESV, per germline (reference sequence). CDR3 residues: CASQSWAQNTDTQYF. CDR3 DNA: TGTGCCAGCCAATCTTGGGCTCAGAACACAGATACGCAGTATTTT.

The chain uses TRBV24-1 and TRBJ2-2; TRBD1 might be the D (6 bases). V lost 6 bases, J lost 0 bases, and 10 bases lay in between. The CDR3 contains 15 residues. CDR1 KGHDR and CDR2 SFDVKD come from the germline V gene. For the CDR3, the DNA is TGTGCCACCAGTAAAGGGACAACGAACACCGGGGAGCTGTTTTTT. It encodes CATSKGTTNTGELFF.